Below, 25 T cell receptor beta chains from the same sample are listed, as sequenced in a study of control samples from healthy donors and cancer patients. Profiled with immunoSEQ multiplex PCR; TCRdb holds only in-frame clones, not every one. Of 120,000 or so clones listed, around 87% are singletons. The sequencing sample was made of blood. All receptors come from a man aged 35-49 years in good health.

In its sample, this clone is medium-sized. The V and J genes are TRBV24-1 and TRBJ2-1; D gene unclear. The CDR3 has 15 residues. CDR1 KGHDR and CDR2 SFDVKD come from the germline V gene. Trimming shortened V by 3 bases and J by 0 bases, and 8 bases separated the two germline ends. The CDR3 loop reads CATSDVDGSYNEQFF. The CDR3 region has the DNA TGTGCCACCAGTGATGTCGACGGCTCCTACAATGAGCAGTTCTTC.

The V gene is TRBV18, the J gene TRBJ1-4, with no clear D. The V gene's germline CDR1 is KGHSH and CDR2 LQKENI. V shed 7 bases and J shed 8 bases, with 14 bases lying between them. The CDR3 is made up of 13 amino acids. The DNA for the CDR3 is TGTGCCAGCTGCCCCGGTTTAAGGGAAAAACTGTTTTTT. This gives the protein CASCPGLREKLFF.

The chain is built from TRBV6-5 and TRBJ1-2, with D possibly matching TRBD1 (5 bases). V was pared by 7 bases and J by 4 bases, with 16 bases between. CDR1 and CDR2 (germline): MNHEY, SVGAGI. This CDR3 is built from 14 residues. The CDR3 DNA follows: TGTGCCAGCACCCCAAGGGGCAGCTCCTATGGCTACACCTTC. Translation gives CASTPRGSSYGYTF.

The rearrangement joins TRBV4-1 to TRBJ2-3, with D unclear. Germline V CDR1 and CDR2: MGHRA, YSYEKL. The CDR3 is made up of 11 amino acids. V was trimmed by 3 bases and J by 7 bases, leaving 5 bases between them. CDR3 coding DNA: TGCGCCAGCAGCCAGGCAAATACGCAGTATTTT. Translating it yields CASSQANTQYF.

The CDR3 loop is CASRASGVSYEQYF. Here the CDR3 DNA reads TGTGCCAGCAGGGCTAGCGGGGTCTCCTACGAGCAGTACTTC. The gene calls are TRBV2 and TRBJ2-7, with TRBD2 matching over 9 bases. This CDR3 is built from 14 residues. CDR1 is SNHLY and CDR2 is FYNNEI in the germline V gene. J gave up 0 bases and V 6 bases, and 3 bases lay outside the gene matches.

This chain uses TRBV7-8 with TRBJ1-2; no firm D call. The ends were cut back, 1 base at V and 8 bases at J, with 11 bases in the middle. This CDR3 has 13 amino acids. In germline, CDR1 is SGHVS, CDR2 FQNEAQ. The CDR3 DNA follows: TGTGCCAGCAGCTTAGAACGGGATAGGGGCTACACCTTC. Translated: CASSLERDRGYTF.

This clone appeared once. This sequence joins TRBV18 and TRBJ1-5; 7 bases agree with TRBD1. The CDR3 length is 14 residues. The V and J ends lost 3 bases and 8 bases, in that order; junction bases with no gene match: 7. Germline lookup yields CDR1 KGHSH and CDR2 LQKENI. The CDR3 DNA reads TGTGCCAGCTCACCTTCTCAGGGGGTAGAGCCCCAGCATTTT. This encodes CASSPSQGVEPQHF.

This chain joins TRBV4-1 and TRBJ2-5; 9 bases are shared with TRBD2. Germline loops: CDR1 MGHRA, CDR2 YSYEKL. After removal of 4 bases from V and 4 bases from J, the junction contained 7 bases not matched to a gene. This CDR3 has 15 amino acids. The DNA of the CDR3 is TGCGCCAGCAGCCCACTAGCGGGCCTTAGAGAGACCCAGTACTTC. Residues: CASSPLAGLRETQYF.

This chain links TRBV6-2 or TRBV6-3 with TRBJ1-1; tentative D call: TRBD1 (6 bases). The CDR3 runs 15 residues. From germline, CDR1 is MNHEY and CDR2 SVGEGT. Deletions cut 2 bases from V and 4 bases from J, with 14 bases between. The CDR3 DNA sequence: TGTGCCAGCAGTTACCTCCAGGGGCCGGGCACTGAAGCTTTCTTT. Its protein product is CASSYLQGPGTEAFF.

This chain uses TRBV7-2 with TRBJ1-2, with a possible D match to TRBD1 (5 bases). V lost 1 base and J lost 2, with 14 bases in between. This CDR3 spans 16 amino acids. Germline CDR1 SGHTA, CDR2 FQGNSA. The CDR3 region has the DNA TGTGCCAGCAGCTTAGTTGACAGAGGCATGAACTATGGCTACACCTTC. Its protein is CASSLVDRGMNYGYTF.

This clone qualifies as medium-sized. The chain couples TRBV5-4 to TRBJ2-7, with D perhaps matching TRBD1 (5 bases). Trimming stripped 4 bases from V and 7 bases from J, with 18 bases between. Germline V gene data show CDR1 as SGHNT and CDR2 as YYREEE (reference sequence). The CDR3 sequence is 14 residues long. The CDR3 sequence: CASSADSALGEQYF. CDR3 DNA sequence: TGTGCCAGCAGCGCCGACAGTGCCTTGGGAGAGCAGTACTTC.

V usage is TRBV24-1 and J usage is TRBJ2-7; D is perhaps TRBD1 (5 bases). The V gene lost 7 bases and the J gene lost 5 bases, with 14 bases spanning the gap. The CDR3 spans 13 residues. Germline V lookup: CDR1 KGHDR, CDR2 SFDVKD. This CDR3 reads CATRGAANDEQYF. CDR3 sequence (DNA): TGTGCCACCAGAGGGGCGGCGAATGACGAGCAGTACTTC.

This clone was counted a single time. The chain couples TRBV5-1 to TRBJ1-1, with D uncertain. CDR3 size: 12 residues. Trimming took 6 bases from V and 2 from J, leaving 8 bases between them. The germline V gene encodes CDR1 SGHRS and CDR2 YFSETQ. CDR3 DNA sequence: TGCGCCAGCACCAGACATAACACTGAAGCTTTCTTT. Translation gives CASTRHNTEAFF.

This chain joins TRBV6-6 and TRBJ1-1; D call uncertain. The germline CDR1 and CDR2 sequences are MNHNY and SVGAGI (reference sequence). The CDR3 totals 14 residues. The V gene lost 0 bases and the J gene lost 3 bases, with 8 bases spanning the gap. The CDR3 sequence is CASSYSKGDTEAFF. DNA of the CDR3: TGTGCCAGCAGTTACTCGAAAGGTGACACTGAAGCTTTCTTT.

The chain uses TRBV27 and TRBJ1-1; TRBD1 is a possible D gene (6 bases). The ends were cut back, 5 bases at V and 4 bases at J, with 11 bases in the middle. The germline V gene encodes CDR1 MNHEY and CDR2 SMNVEV (reference sequence). The CDR3 consists of 13 residues. Written as DNA, the CDR3 is TGTGCCAGCAGTGACAGGTTTGGCACTGAAGCTTTCTTT. Encoded protein: CASSDRFGTEAFF.

This clone came up once. V is TRBV7-9 and J is TRBJ1-2; D uncertain. Germline lookup yields CDR1 SEHNR and CDR2 FQNEAQ (reference sequence). The V and J ends lost 2 bases and 8 bases respectively, with 12 bases between them. The CDR3 is 13 amino acids. The CDR3 sequence: CASSLFDLTGYTF. The CDR3 DNA is TGTGCCAGCAGCTTATTCGACCTAACGGGCTACACCTTC.

For the CDR3, the DNA is TGTGCCAGCAGCTTATCCCCCGCTACGCGAGAGCAGTACTTC. Translating it yields CASSLSPATREQYF. The J gene is TRBJ2-7, the V gene TRBV7-2; unclear D gene. Trimming took off 2 bases at V and 7 bases at J, with 15 bases between the two ends. CDR1 SGHTA and CDR2 FQGNSA come from the germline V gene. This CDR3 is 14 amino acids long.

The rearrangement joins TRBV3-1 (or the pseudogene TRBV3-2) to TRBJ1-5; D may be TRBD1 (6 bases). V was clipped by 1 base and J by 4 bases, with 11 bases between them. CDR1 and CDR2 from the germline V gene are LGHDT and YNNKEL (reference sequence). The CDR3 runs 15 residues. The CDR3 DNA reads as TGTGCCAGCAGCCAAGGTTCAGGGGCTAATCAGCCCCAGCATTTT. Residues: CASSQGSGANQPQHF.

This clone appeared a single time. Different DNA sequences within this sample yield the same CDR3. This chain uses TRBV2 with TRBJ2-1; no clear D gene. V lost 7 bases and J lost 4, with 5 bases in between. The germline V gene encodes CDR1 SNHLY and CDR2 FYNNEI. The CDR3 spans 11 residues. The DNA for the CDR3 is TGTGCCAGCACCGGATACAATGAGCAGTTCTTC. It encodes CASTGYNEQFF.

This chain connects TRBV3-1 (or the pseudogene TRBV3-2) to TRBJ2-3, with 14 bases fitting TRBD2. The CDR3 has 15 amino acids. Germline V gene data show CDR1 as LGHDT and CDR2 as YNNKEL (reference sequence). V was pared by 2 bases and J by 6 bases, with 1 base of the junction left unmatched. The CDR3 DNA sequence: TGTGCCAGCAGCCAAAGGACTAGCGGGGGGGATACGCAGTATTTT. It encodes CASSQRTSGGDTQYF.

This clone was detected only a few times. The DNA of the CDR3 is TGCGCCAGCAGCCAAGGGCCGAACACCGGGGAGCTGTTTTTT. Translation gives CASSQGPNTGELFF. The chain joins TRBV4-3 to TRBJ2-2; D is uncertain. Trimming stripped 1 base from V and 0 bases from J, with 3 bases between. The germline CDR1 and CDR2 sequences are LGHNA and YSLEER. The CDR3 loop spans 14 amino acids.

This clone was picked up many times. The V and J genes are TRBV11-3 and TRBJ2-7; the match to TRBD2 covers 14 bases. The germline gives CDR1 SGHNT, CDR2 YENEEA. Germline trimming cut 5 bases from V and 3 bases from J; bases unmatched to any gene: 9. The CDR3 covers 17 residues. CDR3 in DNA: TGTGCCAGCAGCCCTTACGGGACTAGCGGGGGAATCTACGAGCAGTACTTC. Translation gives CASSPYGTSGGIYEQYF.

The chain combines TRBV11-1 with TRBJ2-5, with 9 bases matching TRBD2. The V gene end was trimmed by 5 bases and the J gene end by 5 bases; junction bases not matched to a gene: 9. The CDR3 is made up of 15 amino acids. CDR1 SGHAT and CDR2 FQDESV come from the germline V gene (reference sequence). CDR3 in DNA: TGTGCCAGCAGCCCTAGCGGGGCACTACTGGAGACCCAGTACTTC. This codes for CASSPSGALLETQYF.

The rearrangement links TRBV7-6 to TRBJ2-1, with D unclear. The V end lost 2 bases, the J end lost 5 bases, and 16 bases lay between the germline ends. The CDR3 contains 16 residues. The germline gives CDR1 SGHVS, CDR2 FNYEAQ. The CDR3 DNA reads TGTGCCAGCAGCTTATCTGTCCCAGCAGCTAACAATGAGCAGTTCTTC. It codes for CASSLSVPAANNEQFF.

J is TRBJ1-2 and V is TRBV18, with a tentative D call TRBD1 (5 bases). CDR3 length equals 12 residues. Per germline, CDR1 KGHSH and CDR2 LQKENI. V lost 3 bases and J 8 bases, leaving 10 bases between the germline ends. The CDR3 region is CASSPDNFGYTF. For the CDR3, the DNA is TGTGCCAGCTCACCGGACAATTTCGGCTACACCTTC.